Following are 3 T cell receptor beta chains from one sample sequenced in a study of CD8+ T cells in alopecia areata. As the sequencing template, cDNA was produced by extracting RNA and reverse transcribing it. Sequencing used immunoSEQ multiplex PCR; TCRdb keeps in-frame clones, though not all of them. The repertoire holds 200,000 to 250,000 clones, with around three fifths as singletons. Treatment specified: oral pan-JAK inhibitor, 5-10 mg twice daily. The sequenced sample was CD4+ T cells sorted from blood, obtained at week 4, from a patient treated with tofacitinib. These receptors originate from a human donor with alopecia areata.

On this clone: This may arise from a read error, as a much more abundant clone is one base away. The chain is built from TRBV2 and TRBJ1-5; D call uncertain. The ends were cut back, 5 bases at V and 0 bases at J, with 8 bases in the middle. Germline V gene sequence: CDR1 SNHLY, CDR2 FYNNEI. The CDR3 length is 14 residues. CDR3 loop: CASSLDGSNQPQHF. The CDR3 DNA sequence: TGTGCCAGCAGTTTAGACGGTAGCAATCAGCCCCAGCATTTT.

This chain links TRBV29-1 with TRBJ1-2; D may be TRBD1 (6 bases). Trimming stripped 5 bases from V and 1 base from J, with 14 bases between. Germline V gene data show CDR1 as SQVTM and CDR2 as ANQGSEA. This CDR3 has 14 residues. The CDR3 region has the DNA TGCAGCGTTTCCCAGGGACACCTTAACTATGGCTACACCTTC. Translation: CSVSQGHLNYGYTF.

The V and J genes are TRBV5-6 and TRBJ2-1; TRBD2 aligns across 13 bases. Germline lookup yields CDR1 SGHDT and CDR2 YYEEEE. V was pared by 3 bases and J by 7 bases, with 7 bases of the junction left unmatched. There are 16 residues in the CDR3. DNA of the CDR3: TGTGCCAGCAGCTGGGGGACTAGCGGGATTGGGAATGAGCAGTTCTTC. Translated: CASSWGTSGIGNEQFF. Variable domain in full (rest from reference TRBV5-6 and TRBJ2-1): DAGVTQSPTHLIKTRGQQVTLRCSPKSGHDTVSWYQQALGQGPQFIFQYYEEEERQRGNFPDRFSGHQFPNYSSELNVNALLLGDSALYLCASSWGTSGIGNEQFFGPGTRLTVL.